Described below is a single T cell receptor (beta chain) sequence and its context. Its antigen is not yet known. Per-base quality was not reported, and no clone a single base away is much larger than it. Reading the label with the study, this specimen's time point is: baseline before first vaccination. The vaccinee samples were drawn from two UK trials, COV001 and COV002, one of which was a single-blind randomized controlled phase 2/3 trial testing AZD1222 (ChAdOx1 nCoV-19) in healthy adults. For TCRbeta chain sequencing, PBMC samples were collected from trial participants at day 0 and at day 28 after the second dose. The data originate from a study of T cell responses to AZD1222 COVID-19 vaccine (dated by TCRdb to the early 2020s). Broadly, across the study: Because spike-specific TCR depth and breadth did not differ between the two schedules, AZD1222 recipients who got a second dose at roughly 4 weeks were pooled with those who got a second dose at roughly 12 weeks. TCR sequencing covered more than 230 trial participants: approximately 200 given two doses of AZD1222 and around 26 given two doses of MenACWY control vaccine. Trial participants were enrolled by age into subgroups of 18-55, 56-69 and 70-plus years, and around 150, 28 and 57 TCR-sequenced participants, respectively, were included in these subgroups. Overall study results and their limits: Reportedly, close to half of the unique spike-specific TCRs recognized epitopes lying outside the regions that are mutated in the B.1.351 and B.1.1.7 variants. Participants were mostly white British, with more females than males. The authors suggested clonal diversity may have been underestimated. Conclusions about previously exposed vaccinees were limited because only five to seven AZD1222 recipients were SARS-CoV-2 seropositive at baseline. Because no day 14 peak-response samples were available, the repertoires could be characterized only after the peak T cell response. CD4 TCRs associated with the vaccine covered the entire spike protein, and the dominant responses were in regions 160-218 and 743-854. After two AZD1222 doses, spike-specific TCR breadth and depth were significantly higher than at day 0 and than in MenACWY recipients. In the small 56-69-year group, the increase in depth fell short of significance, most likely because of low power.

At the junction V is shortened by 3 bases and J by 2 bases, with 17 bases in between. The CDR3 contains 16 residues, cysteine and phenylalanine counted. The entry retains the CDR3 DNA only, 48 bases that are in frame from base 1. Looking up the germline V gene (reference sequence) yields CDR1 DFQATT and CDR2 SNEGSKA. The CDR3 regions of human TCRbeta chains were analyzed by immunosequencing. Per the source publication's procedure: Repertoire TCRs were matched against a reference library of SARS-CoV-2-specific TCRs generated with the MIRA antigen-specificity platform. Breadth was defined as the fraction of unique TCRs that were SARS-CoV-2-associated, and depth was defined as the fraction of total T cells that were SARS-CoV-2-associated. Each spike-specific TCR was assigned to its reactive spike region and to a CD4 or CD8 class using the MIRA data. Log10-transformed breadth and depth values were compared by one-way ANOVA with Sidak's multiple comparisons tests. Entries here come from immuneACCESS through TCRdb and include only in-frame sequences with V and J called. Some clones fail to appear in such tables; in the studies checked, an unresolved V gene covers under half of the shortfall, and the cause of the remainder is unknown. Clone size and the V and J calls come from that table; the DNA yielded D and trimming. This sample is represented by about 160,000 clones; 85% to 95% of them were singletons. Over 0.7% of the sample is in the top ten clones.

The clonotype was recovered from an adult in good health. Recombination linked TRBV20-1 to TRBJ2-1; the D region may be TRBD1 or TRBD2, each matching 7 bases equally. Here the sequenced sample was peripheral blood, taken on day 0 of AZD1222 vaccination. This receptor has the CDR3 CSASAGGGYPYNEQFF. At the DNA level, the sequence is TGCAGTGCTAGTGCAGGGGGGGGGTATCCCTACAATGAGCAGTTCTTC.